The clone carrying this T cell receptor beta chain was detected only a few times. These data come from a study of blood T cell repertoires in COVID-19. In the study overall: Material from acute and convalescent COVID-19 was sourced from the United States, Italy and Spain. T cells, B-cell-depleted T cells, or PBMCs provided the cDNA or gDNA that served as material.

Germline CDR1 is SNHLY and CDR2 is FYNNEI. The germline V and J ends were trimmed by 9 bases and 1 base, with 9 bases remaining between them. The CDR3 spans 13 residues. Original handling: Researchers report that nucleated cell counts were estimated from reference gene primer amplification. Libraries were prepared by immunoSEQ multiplex PCR; TCRdb keeps only in-frame clonotypes and omits some of them. D and trimming come from the DNA, and the V and J calls and clone size come from that table. The sample lists 85,000 to 120,000 clones; about 88% were seen once. This chain connects TRBV2 to TRBJ2-2; weak D call: TRBD2 (5 bases). Sequencing was carried out using peripheral blood. The receptor was derived from a man between 50 and 59 years old with active or convalescent COVID-19. This CDR3 reads CAREVLNTGELFF. The CDR3 bases are TGTGCCAGGGAGGTCCTGAACACCGGGGAGCTGTTTTTT.